This T cell receptor (beta chain) was sequenced during a study of blood T cell repertoires in COVID-19. In the study overall: Some COVID-19 samples were acute and others convalescent; all came from the United States, Italy and Spain.

J lost 7 bases, V lost 5 bases, and 7 bases had no gene match. This CDR3 region has 15 residues. Germline CDR1 and CDR2: PRHDT and FYEKMQ (reference sequence). In the original processing: Reference gene primers were amplified, and this amplification served to estimate nucleated cell counts. Generated by immunoSEQ multiplex PCR, the TCRdb table keeps only in-frame clones and is missing some. That table supplies the V and J calls and clone size; D and trimming were determined from the DNA. The table records 300,000 to 400,000 clones, roughly nine tenths of them present only once. The receptor comes from a man between 60 and 75 years old who had recovered from COVID-19. The sequenced sample was PBMCs or T cells enriched from blood (not recorded which). The chain combines TRBV13 with TRBJ1-6; 8 nucleotides agree with TRBD1. The chain's CDR3 is CASSLGQGDNSPLHF. For the CDR3, the DNA is TGTGCCAGCAGCCTCGGACAGGGCGACAATTCACCCCTCCACTTT.